The 2 T cell receptor beta chains below all came from one sample that was sequenced in a study of blood T cell repertoires in COVID-19 (dated by TCRdb to 2018 to 2020). Library preparation employed the immunoSEQ multiplex PCR assay. TCRdb holds this immuneACCESS table with in-frame rearrangements only. Some clones are missing; in checked studies, unresolved V genes explain under half, and the rest has no known cause. The sample yields about 210,000 clones; around four fifths were counted once. The top ten clonotypes cover 7.5% to 8% of the sample. Sequencing used peripheral blood. The source is a woman in her forties or fifties with active or convalescent COVID-19.

The gene calls are TRBV6-4 and TRBJ2-7, with no clear D. This CDR3 comprises 11 residues. Germline assignment: CDR1 MRHNA and CDR2 SNTAGT. Trimming stripped 4 bases from V and 4 bases from J, with 5 bases between. The DNA of the CDR3 is TGTGCCAGCAGTGCACATTACGAGCAGTACTTC. Its protein product is CASSAHYEQYF.

The chain uses TRBV5-8 and TRBJ1-5; D is uncertain. The V gene lost 4 bases and the J gene lost 5 bases, with 10 bases spanning the gap. From germline, CDR1 is SGHTS and CDR2 YDEGEE. The CDR3 is 13 residues long. CDR3 DNA: TGTGCCAGCAGCCCCGATGCGTATCAGCCCCAGCATTTT. This translates into CASSPDAYQPQHF. The full variable domain, its missing parts supplied by reference TRBV5-8 and TRBJ1-5, is EAGVTQSPTHLIKTRGQQATLRCSPISGHTSVYWYQQALGLGLQFLLWYDEGEERNRGNFPPRFSGRQFPNYSSELNVNALELEDSALYLCASSPDAYQPQHFGDGTRLSIL.